Shown below are 29 T cell receptor beta chains from a single sample sequenced in a study of T-cell reconstitution after alpha-beta-depleted transplantation in children. Preparation of the TCRbeta library was carried out with unique molecular identifiers. One entry per CDR3 protein results from TCRdb running MiXCR on the PCR reads. The sample has around 410,000 distinct CDR3 sequences, about a tenth seen once. The sequences come from PBMCs from the stem cell graft donor, collected from the stem cell graft. These TCRs come from a human donor who donated a stem cell graft to a child with acute myeloid leukemia.

This clonotype has at least ten counts. The chain uses TRBV18 and TRBJ2-3; D uncertain. Germline V gene lookup returns CDR1 KGHSH and CDR2 LQKENI. The CDR3 contains 15 residues. Trimming left V 6 bases short and J 5 bases short, with 18 bases between. The CDR3 nucleotides read TGTGCCAGCTCGCGATCGGGCAGAGTGGGAGATACGCAGTATTTT. Translated, it gives CASSRSGRVGDTQYF.

The CDR3 region is CASSFGQGDTEAFF. The CDR3 DNA sequence: TGTGCCAGCAGCTTCGGGCAGGGAGATACTGAAGCTTTCTTT. The J gene is TRBJ1-1, the V gene TRBV5-8; the D gene is possibly TRBD1 (5 bases). The germline CDR1 and CDR2 sequences are SGHTS and YDEGEE. The V gene lost 2 bases and the J gene lost 5 bases, with 13 bases spanning the gap. The CDR3 has 14 residues.

The chain couples TRBV5-6 to TRBJ2-1; 8 positions match TRBD2. This CDR3 is 17 amino acids long. Germline CDR1 is SGHDT and CDR2 is YYEEEE. The junction had 5 bases not matched to a gene; V was cut back by 0 bases and J by 0 bases. This CDR3 reads CASSLALAGSSYNEQFF. CDR3 bases: TGTGCCAGCAGCTTGGCGTTAGCGGGGAGCTCCTACAATGAGCAGTTCTTC.

This clonotype appeared a few times. This chain links TRBV7-9 with TRBJ1-6; D may be TRBD1 (6 bases). Looked up from germline, CDR1 is SEHNR and CDR2 is FQNEAQ (reference sequence). Trimming removed 7 bases from V and 13 bases from J, with 20 bases in between. The CDR3 spans 14 residues. The CDR3 nucleotides read TGTGCCAGCACCCAAGGGGGTGAAGCGTTTCCCCTCCACTTT. Translating gives CASTQGGEAFPLHF.

This clonotype came up a few times. The J gene is TRBJ1-1, the V gene TRBV7-9; tentatively, D is TRBD1 (6 bases). Trimming shortened V by 5 bases and J by 3 bases, and 13 bases separated the two germline ends. This CDR3 has 14 residues. CDR1 and CDR2 from the germline V gene are SEHNR and FQNEAQ (reference sequence). For the CDR3, the DNA is TGTGCCAGCAGCCTGCAGGAGGGGGACACTGAAGCTTTCTTT. As protein: CASSLQEGDTEAFF.

The V call is TRBV5-1, the J call TRBJ2-7, with 10 bases lining up with TRBD1. The J segment lost 4 bases and the V segment lost 4 bases, leaving 5 bases of the junction unmatched. Per germline, CDR1 SGHRS and CDR2 YFSETQ. There are 14 residues in the CDR3. CDR3 nucleotide sequence: TGCGCCAGCAGCGATCCGGGACAGGGGTACGAGCAGTACTTC. This codes for CASSDPGQGYEQYF.

This clonotype was counted only a few times. The rearrangement links TRBV5-1 to TRBJ2-3, with 9 bases identical to TRBD2. This CDR3 region has 15 residues. The trim removed 0 bases at V and 9 bases at J, leaving 8 bases unmatched. Germline lookup yields CDR1 SGHRS and CDR2 YFSETQ. The CDR3 sequence: CASSLAGGGANTQYF. CDR3 DNA: TGCGCCAGCAGCTTGGCCGGCGGGGGGGCCAACACGCAGTATTTT. The variable domain in full, completed from reference TRBV5-1 and TRBJ2-3, reads KAGVTQTPRYLIKTRGQQVTLSCSPISGHRSVSWYQQTPGQGLQFLFEYFSETQRNKGNFPGRFSGRQFSNSRSEMNVSTLELGDSALYLCASSLAGGGANTQYFGPGTRLTVL.

The chain employs TRBV19 and TRBJ2-3, with D maybe TRBD1 (6 bases). CDR3 length: 14 amino acids. CDR1 is LNHDA, CDR2 SQIVND, per germline (reference sequence). Deletions cut 6 bases from V and 2 bases from J, with 12 bases between. The CDR3 DNA follows: TGTGCCAGTAGAAGGACAGTACACACAGATACGCAGTATTTT. Protein product: CASRRTVHTDTQYF.

This clonotype was recorded a few times. This chain uses TRBV2 with TRBJ2-7; D not resolved. Trimming removed 0 bases at V and 1 base at J, with 4 bases between. The germline V gene encodes CDR1 SNHLY and CDR2 FYNNEI. The CDR3 is 13 residues long. DNA of the CDR3: TGTGCCAGCAGTGAAGCGCGGTCCTACGAGCAGTACTTC. It encodes CASSEARSYEQYF.

Regarding this clonotype: A much larger clonotype is one base distant, so this may be a read error. The rearrangement uses TRBV5-1 and TRBJ1-4; 8 positions match TRBD1. The germline V gene encodes CDR1 SGHRS and CDR2 YFSETQ. This CDR3 contains 17 residues. In DNA, the CDR3 is TGCACCAGCAGCTTGGAACCACCGGGACAGGAGTGGGAAAAACTGTTTTTT. It yields the protein CTSSLEPPGQEWEKLFF.

The rearrangement uses TRBV4-3 and TRBJ2-3; D remains ambiguous. CDR3 length equals 16 residues. The V gene's germline CDR1 is LGHNA and CDR2 YSLEER. The V and J ends lost 0 bases and 0 bases respectively, with 10 bases between them. The CDR3 bases are TGCGCCAGCAGCCAAGAAGTGGCGGCTAGCACAGATACGCAGTATTTT. Its translation is CASSQEVAASTDTQYF.

This clonotype turned up a few times. V gene TRBV10-1 combines with J gene TRBJ2-1, with 8 bases lining up with TRBD2. This CDR3 has 16 residues. CDR1 is WNHNN, CDR2 SYGVQD, per germline (reference sequence). V shed 0 bases and J 4 bases; nucleotides not matched to a gene: 5. The CDR3 region has the DNA TGCGCCAGCAGTGAGTCTTCCAGCGGGGGATACAATGAGCAGTTCTTC. This gives the protein CASSESSSGGYNEQFF.

Many counts were recorded for this clonotype. This rearrangement joins TRBV7-2 to TRBJ1-1; D is ambiguous. The V end lost 3 bases, the J end lost 4 bases, and 15 bases lay between the germline ends. The CDR3 spans 15 residues. The germline V gene encodes CDR1 SGHTA and CDR2 FQGNSA. As DNA, the CDR3 is TGTGCCAGCAGCTTTCCTCCCGGAGGGAGCACTGAAGCTTTCTTT. It encodes CASSFPPGGSTEAFF.

Notes on this clonotype: Since a much larger clone is just one base distant, this may be a read error. The chain couples TRBV7-2 to TRBJ2-1; 13 positions agree with TRBD2. Per germline, CDR1 SGHTA and CDR2 FQGNSA. The CDR3 has 14 amino acids. CDR3 DNA sequence: TGTGCCACCAGCTTGGGACTAGCGGGAAATGAGCAGTTCTTC. As protein: CATSLGLAGNEQFF.

This clonotype was counted between two and nine times. The genes are TRBV3-1 and TRBJ2-5; TRBD2 matches 13 bases. The V gene's germline CDR1 is LGHDT and CDR2 YNNKEL (reference sequence). Losses at the gene ends were 4 bases for V and 0 bases for J; bases not matched to a gene: 2. This CDR3 is 16 amino acids long. Here the CDR3 reads CASSPTSGRDQETQYF. The CDR3 DNA sequence: TGTGCCAGCAGCCCCACTAGCGGGAGGGACCAAGAGACCCAGTACTTC.

There are a few counts of this clonotype. The chain links TRBV4-1 to TRBJ1-6; unclear D gene. The CDR3 spans 14 residues. The germline V and J ends were trimmed by 1 base and 9 bases, with 10 bases remaining between them. Germline V CDR1 and CDR2: MGHRA, YSYEKL. The CDR3 spells CASSQGGVGSPLHF. The CDR3 DNA reads as TGCGCCAGCAGCCAAGGTGGAGTGGGTTCACCCCTCCACTTT.

This chain uses TRBV11-3 with TRBJ2-3; TRBD2 aligns across 12 bases. The CDR3 has 13 residues. The ends lost 8 bases at V and 4 bases at J; junction bases unmatched: 1. From germline, CDR1 is SGHNT and CDR2 YENEEA. Written as DNA, the CDR3 is TGTGCCAGCCCTAGCGGGAGGGCAGATACGCAGTATTTT. Amino acids: CASPSGRADTQYF. Variable domain in full (rest from reference TRBV11-3 and TRBJ2-3): EAGVVQSPRYKIIEKKQPVAFWCNPISGHNTLYWYLQNLGQGPELLIRYENEEAVDDSQLPKDRFSAERLKGVDSTLKIQPAELGDSAVYLCASPSGRADTQYFGPGTRLTVL.

This clonotype showed up just a few times. The chain is built from TRBV20-1 and TRBJ2-1; D may correspond to TRBD1 or TRBD2 (5 bases each). Trimming took 1 base from V and 0 from J, leaving 16 bases between them. The germline CDR1 and CDR2 sequences are DFQATT and SNEGSKA (reference sequence). The CDR3 length is 17 residues. The CDR3 sequence: CSARARGRKSSYNEQFF. In DNA form, the CDR3 reads TGCAGTGCTAGAGCCCGGGGACGGAAAAGCTCCTACAATGAGCAGTTCTTC.

The V call is TRBV10-3, the J call TRBJ2-3, with D hard to call. CDR3 length: 15 residues. Germline CDR1 and CDR2: ENHRY and SYGVKD. V was cut by 2 bases and J by 0 bases, with 9 bases left in between. The CDR3 loop is CAISELDGSTDTQYF. CDR3 coding DNA: TGTGCCATCAGTGAGCTGGACGGGAGCACAGATACGCAGTATTTT.

This clonotype appeared a few times. The chain links TRBV27 to TRBJ2-3; 7 positions match TRBD2. The CDR3 consists of 15 residues. V dropped 2 bases and J dropped 4; count of bases not matched to a gene: 6. Germline CDR1 reads MNHEY; CDR2 reads SMNVEV (reference sequence). CDR3 coding DNA: TGTGCCAGCAGTTTAACGGCGGGGGAGGCAGATACGCAGTATTTT. Translating gives CASSLTAGEADTQYF.

The chain links TRBV7-6 to TRBJ2-2, with a weak D call TRBD1 (5 bases). V was cut by 1 base and J by 5 bases, with 14 bases left in between. The CDR3 consists of 16 residues. The germline gives CDR1 SGHVS, CDR2 FNYEAQ. CDR3 sequence (DNA): TGTGCCAGCAGCTTAGGGATGGGGCTAGAAACCGGGGAGCTGTTTTTT. The encoded protein is CASSLGMGLETGELFF.

There are a few counts of this clonotype. This rearrangement joins TRBV6-2 or TRBV6-3 to TRBJ1-2, with unresolved D. V lost 7 bases and J lost 4, with 16 bases in between. Per the germline V gene, CDR1 is MNHEY and CDR2 is SVGEGT. CDR3 length equals 14 residues. For the CDR3, the DNA is TGTGCCAGCACGCCGGACGAGTCGGGCTATGGCTACACCTTC. This encodes CASTPDESGYGYTF.

The chain recombines TRBV20-1 with TRBJ2-5; 12 nucleotides line up with TRBD1. The trim removed 3 bases at V and 5 bases at J, leaving 16 bases unmatched. CDR1 and CDR2 (germline): DFQATT, SNEGSKA (reference sequence). The CDR3 has 18 amino acids. This CDR3 reads CSARIPGTGGTWRETQYF. In nucleotides, the CDR3 is TGCAGTGCTAGGATCCCCGGGACAGGGGGCACATGGAGGGAGACCCAGTACTTC.

As concerns this clonotype: One junction end does not reproduce the germline sequence, and a read error may be involved. This sequence joins TRBV12-3 or TRBV12-4 and TRBJ1-5; TRBD1 might be the D (5 bases). The CDR3 covers 14 residues. This chain's CDR3 is CASSLQGSDQPQHF. The CDR3, as DNA: TGTGCCAGCAGTTTACAGGGTAGCGATCAGCCCCAGCATTTT.

The CDR3 sequence is CAWSVRRSGNTIYF. CDR3 DNA: TGTGCCTGGAGTGTACGACGTTCTGGAAACACCATATATTTT. The rearrangement uses TRBV30 and TRBJ1-3, with unresolved D. Germline V gives CDR1 GTSNPN, CDR2 SVGIG (reference sequence). The CDR3 runs 14 residues. Trimming pared 0 bases from V and 1 base from J, leaving 7 bases between. Combining the CDR3 with reference TRBV30 and TRBJ1-3 gives the whole variable domain SQTIHQWPATLVQPVGSPLSLECTVEGTSNPNLYWYRQAAGRGLQLLFYSVGIGQISSEVPQNLSASRPQDRQFILSSKKLLLSDSGFYLCAWSVRRSGNTIYFGEGSWLTVV.

The sample holds many counts of this clonotype. CDR3 DNA: TGTGCCAGCACAGGGGGCTCCCTCTATGGCTACACCTTC. It translates to CASTGGSLYGYTF. This chain links TRBV2 with TRBJ1-2; 8 nucleotides line up with TRBD1. There are 13 residues in the CDR3. CDR1 and CDR2 (germline): SNHLY, FYNNEI. J lost 4 bases, V lost 7 bases, and 5 bases had no gene match.

This clonotype was observed a handful of times. The V and J genes are TRBV29-1 and TRBJ1-5, with TRBD1 identical over 7 bases. The germline V gene has CDR1 SQVTM and CDR2 ANQGSEA. V lost 5 bases and J lost 6; bases outside the gene matches: 7. This CDR3 is built from 13 residues. CDR3 in DNA: TGCAGCGTTTCAGGGGGTGTCTCTCAGCCCCAGCATTTT. Protein sequence: CSVSGGVSQPQHF.

This clonotype has just a few counts. This chain connects TRBV2 to TRBJ2-7; D unclear. Per germline, CDR1 SNHLY and CDR2 FYNNEI. This CDR3 comprises 13 residues. The germline V and J ends were trimmed by 6 bases and 5 bases, with 14 bases remaining between them. CDR3 coding DNA: TGTGCCAGCAGCTATCCTGGGATCCACGAGCAGTACGTC. It codes for CASSYPGIHEQYV.

The chain uses TRBV7-2 and TRBJ2-1, with D hard to call. The CDR3 totals 12 residues. CDR1 and CDR2 (germline): SGHTA, FQGNSA. Trimming shortened V by 7 bases and J by 3 bases, and 7 bases separated the two germline ends. The CDR3 nucleotides read TGTGCCAGCACAGAATTCTACAATGAGCAGTTCTTC. Protein: CASTEFYNEQFF.